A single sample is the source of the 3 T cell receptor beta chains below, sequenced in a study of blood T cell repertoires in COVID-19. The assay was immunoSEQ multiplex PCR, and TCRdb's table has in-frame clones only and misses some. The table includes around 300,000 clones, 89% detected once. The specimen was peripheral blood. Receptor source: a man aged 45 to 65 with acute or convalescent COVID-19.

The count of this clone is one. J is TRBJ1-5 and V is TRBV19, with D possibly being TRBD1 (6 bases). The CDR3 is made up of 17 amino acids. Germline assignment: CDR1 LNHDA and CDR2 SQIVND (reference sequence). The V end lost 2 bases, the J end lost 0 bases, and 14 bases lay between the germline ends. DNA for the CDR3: TGTGCCAGTAGTATATTGTGGACAGCCGATAGCAATCAGCCCCAGCATTTT. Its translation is CASSILWTADSNQPQHF.

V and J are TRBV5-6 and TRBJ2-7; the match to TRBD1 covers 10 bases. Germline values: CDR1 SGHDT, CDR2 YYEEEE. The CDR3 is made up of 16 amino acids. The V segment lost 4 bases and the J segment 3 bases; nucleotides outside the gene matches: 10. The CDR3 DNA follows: TGTGCCAGCAGCCCGGAGGGGACAGGGGAGCGCTACGAGCAGTACTTC. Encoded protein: CASSPEGTGERYEQYF.

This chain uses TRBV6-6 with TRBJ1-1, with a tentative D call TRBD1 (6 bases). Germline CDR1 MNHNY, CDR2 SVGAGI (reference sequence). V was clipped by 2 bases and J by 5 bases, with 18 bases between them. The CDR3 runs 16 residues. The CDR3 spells CASSYPKGEGRTEAFF. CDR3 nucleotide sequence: TGTGCCAGCAGTTACCCCAAGGGGGAGGGGAGGACTGAAGCTTTCTTT.